A selection of T cell receptor beta chains follows, all from one sample in a study of CD8+ T cells in alopecia areata. Data came from immunoSEQ multiplex PCR; TCRdb stores just in-frame clones and leaves some out. The sample has 130,000 to 150,000 clones, approximately 51% seen once. Sequenced here: CD4+ T cells sorted from blood, sampled at week 0. Source of these receptors: a human donor with alopecia areata. Both conserved end residues are part of each CDR3. D genes are given only for firm matches. Rows give clone size only sometimes, using once, few, many, or a class for an expanded clone.

v_gene	j_gene	abundance	d_gene	CDR3nt	CDR3aa
TRBV4-1	TRBJ2-7	NA	TRBD2	TGCGCCAGCAGCCAAGTGGGAGGGACCTCAGTCACCTACGAGCAGTACTTC	CASSQVGGTSVTYEQYF
TRBV7-2	TRBJ1-5	many	TRBD1	TGTGCCAGCAGCGCAACAGGGGTCTCCAATCAGCCCCAGCATTTT	CASSATGVSNQPQHF
TRBV7-6	TRBJ2-7	once	NA	TGTGCCAGCAAACGGCTGGCGGGGTCCTCCTACGAGCAGTACTTC	CASKRLAGSSYEQYF
TRBV7-2	TRBJ2-3	NA	TRBD2	TGTGCCAGCAGCCCCGGGGGGACCTTCAGTGGTACGCAGTATTTT	CASSPGGTFSGTQYF
TRBV7-2	TRBJ2-7	many	NA	TGTGCCAGCAGCGATATGGGAGTGCGGGAGCAGTACTTC	CASSDMGVREQYF
TRBV7-2	TRBJ1-5	few	NA	TGTGCCAGCAGCTTAATCGCTGGGAGCCCTCTAAGGTCCCAGCCCCAGCATTTT	CASSLIAGSPLRSQPQHF
TRBV7-9	TRBJ2-1	NA	TRBD2	TGTGCCAGCGACCGGGCGGGAGGAATGGGTGAGCAGTTCTTC	CASDRAGGMGEQFF
TRBV18	TRBJ2-5	NA	NA	TGTGCCAGCTCACCAGGATTAGAGACCCAGTACTTC	CASSPGLETQYF
TRBV7-2	TRBJ1-1	NA	TRBD1	TGTGCCAGCAGCCCACGGACAGGGACGAACACTGAAGCTTTCTTT	CASSPRTGTNTEAFF
TRBV6-5	TRBJ2-6	NA	TRBD1	TGTGCCAGCAGTCCGGGGACAGCTGGGGCCAACGTCCTGACTTTC	CASSPGTAGANVLTF
TRBV29-1	TRBJ1-2	NA	NA	TGCAGCGTTGTTGCAGGTACCTATGGCTACACCTTC	CSVVAGTYGYTF
TRBV9	TRBJ2-3	NA	TRBD2	TGTGCCAGCAGCGTAGCTCCCTTACTAGCGGGAGGGGTAGATACGCAGTATTTT	CASSVAPLLAGGVDTQYF
TRBV7-2	TRBJ2-3	NA	NA	TGTGCCAGCAGCTTATCAGAGACGGCGCAGTATTTT	CASSLSETAQYF
TRBV28	TRBJ1-2	many	NA	TGTGCCAGCAGTCGCGGGGCGAACTATGGCTACACCTTC	CASSRGANYGYTF
TRBV29-1	TRBJ2-5	few	NA	TGCAGCGTTGCTCCGGCGGGGTCAGGGGCCCAGTACTTC	CSVAPAGSGAQYF
TRBV11-2	TRBJ2-6	NA	TRBD2	TGTGCCAGCAGCTCGCTGGGACTAGCGGGATTCGTTGGGGCCAACGTCCTGACTTTC	CASSSLGLAGFVGANVLTF
TRBV7-9	TRBJ2-7	few	TRBD1	TGTGCCAGCAGCTTAGTTGTTGGGACAGGAGCCTACGAGCAGTACTTC	CASSLVVGTGAYEQYF
TRBV5-1	TRBJ1-5	NA	TRBD1	TGCGCCAGCAGCACCGGACAGGCGAATCAGCCCCAGCATTTT	CASSTGQANQPQHF
TRBV27	TRBJ1-2	NA	NA	TGTGCCACCGGGGGGCTCTATGGCTACACCTTC	CATGGLYGYTF
TRBV29-1	TRBJ2-3	NA	TRBD2	TGCAGCGTTTCTTGGGCGGGAGGATCCACAGATACGCAGTATTTT	CSVSWAGGSTDTQYF
TRBV7-2	TRBJ2-5	NA	TRBD1	TGTGCAGGGAATACAGGGGGGGAGACCCAGTACTTC	CAGNTGGETQYF
TRBV7-9	TRBJ2-5	NA	NA	TGTGCCAGCTCTTTCGAGACCCAGTACTTC	CASSFETQYF